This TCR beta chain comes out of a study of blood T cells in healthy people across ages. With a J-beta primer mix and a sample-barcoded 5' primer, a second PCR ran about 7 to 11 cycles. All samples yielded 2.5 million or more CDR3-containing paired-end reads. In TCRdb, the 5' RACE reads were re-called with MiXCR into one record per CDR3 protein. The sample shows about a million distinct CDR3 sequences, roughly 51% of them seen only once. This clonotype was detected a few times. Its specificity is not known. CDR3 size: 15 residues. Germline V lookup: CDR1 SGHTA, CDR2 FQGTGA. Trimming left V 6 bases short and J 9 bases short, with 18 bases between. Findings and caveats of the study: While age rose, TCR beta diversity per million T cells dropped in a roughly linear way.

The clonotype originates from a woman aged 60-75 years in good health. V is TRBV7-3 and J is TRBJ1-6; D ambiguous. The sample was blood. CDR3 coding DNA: TGTGCCAGCAGAGCAGCCGACGGACTTAGTTCACCCCTCCACTTT. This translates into CASRAADGLSSPLHF.